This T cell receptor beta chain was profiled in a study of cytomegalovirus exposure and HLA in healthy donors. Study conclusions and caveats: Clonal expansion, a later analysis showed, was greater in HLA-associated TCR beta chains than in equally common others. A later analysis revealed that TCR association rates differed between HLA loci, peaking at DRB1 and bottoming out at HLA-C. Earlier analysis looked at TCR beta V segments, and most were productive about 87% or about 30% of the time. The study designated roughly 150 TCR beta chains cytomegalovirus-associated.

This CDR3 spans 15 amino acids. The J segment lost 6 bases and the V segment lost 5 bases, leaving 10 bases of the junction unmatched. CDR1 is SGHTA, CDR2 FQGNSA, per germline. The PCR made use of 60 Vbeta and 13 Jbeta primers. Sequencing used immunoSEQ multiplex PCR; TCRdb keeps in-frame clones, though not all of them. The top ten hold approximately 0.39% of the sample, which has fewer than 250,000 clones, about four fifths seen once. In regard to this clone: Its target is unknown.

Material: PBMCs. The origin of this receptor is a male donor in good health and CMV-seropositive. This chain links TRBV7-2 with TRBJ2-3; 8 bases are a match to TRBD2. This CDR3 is CASSRAASGWDTQYF. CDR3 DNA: TGTGCCAGCAGCCGGGCGGCTAGCGGGTGGGATACGCAGTATTTT.